This T cell receptor (beta chain) was identified in a study of T cells after yellow fever vaccination. About the research overall: SMART-Seq v4 Ultra Low Input handled preparation of low-cell-number fractions. Overall study findings and caveats: Contaminating bulk clonotypes could be abundant in FACS-sorted repertoires. Though weaker, the secondary response peaked faster, on day 5 versus 15.

The V end was cut by 3 bases, the J end by 4 bases, with 15 bases between. The V gene's germline CDR1 is MGHDK and CDR2 SYGVNS. The CDR3 spans 16 residues. The 5'RACE template-switching step produced TCR cDNA and added a universal primer site and UMIs. Each CDR3 protein is one row after TCRdb ran MiXCR on the 5' RACE reads. The sample yields fewer than 400,000 distinct CDR3 sequences, approximately 12% seen once. There are many counts of this clonotype. The target antigen is unknown. The rearrangement links TRBV25-1 to TRBJ2-2, with a possible D match to TRBD1 (6 bases). Sample: CD4+ T cells sorted from PBMCs, taken 45 days after the yellow fever booster vaccination. The receptor comes from a man in his late teens or twenties who received the YFV17D yellow fever vaccine. CDR3 coding DNA: TGTGCCAGCAGTGAGCTGGGGGCAAGAGGCACCGGGGAGCTGTTTTTT. Encoded protein: CASSELGARGTGELFF.